This T cell receptor (beta chain) was sequenced during a study of cytomegalovirus exposure and HLA in healthy donors. Study observations and caveats: TCR beta chains associated with HLA were, in a later analysis, more clonally expanded than equally common others. Later analysis identified a missense DCLRE1C variant that was linked to TCR beta V- and J-gene trimming. Fewer N-insertions than the 666-donor mean were reportedly shown by an Asian-associated ancestry cluster in a later analysis.

The PCR ran on 60 Vbeta and 13 Jbeta primers. TCRdb's table, derived via immunoSEQ multiplex PCR, lists solely in-frame clones and lacks some. The sample consists of 200,000 to 250,000 clones, roughly 88% of them appearing once. Healthy bone marrow donors made up the donor group. The V gene lost 2 bases and the J gene lost 7 bases, with 14 bases spanning the gap. Per germline, CDR1 SNHLY and CDR2 FYNNEI. The length of the CDR3 is 14 residues. A word on this clone: Its cognate antigen is unknown.

The gene calls are TRBV2 and TRBJ1-1, with D unresolved. This clonotype originated in a boy younger than 10 in good health and CMV-seronegative. The sequenced sample was PBMCs. CDR3 coding DNA: TGTGCCAGCAGTGAATCGGTAGCAGACCGTGAAGCTTTCTTT. Protein sequence: CASSESVADREAFF.